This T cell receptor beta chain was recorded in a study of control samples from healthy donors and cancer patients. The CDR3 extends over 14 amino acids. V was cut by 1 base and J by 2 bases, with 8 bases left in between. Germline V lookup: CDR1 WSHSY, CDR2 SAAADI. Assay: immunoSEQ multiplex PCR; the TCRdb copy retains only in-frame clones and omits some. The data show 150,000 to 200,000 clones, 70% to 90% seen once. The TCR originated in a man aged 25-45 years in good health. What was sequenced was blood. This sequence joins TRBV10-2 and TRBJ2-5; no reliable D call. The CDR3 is CASSELTLQETQYF. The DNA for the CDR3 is TGCGCCAGCAGTGAGTTGACTCTTCAAGAGACCCAGTACTTC.